What follows are 9 T cell receptor beta chains derived from one specimen sequenced in a study of T cells expressing NK-cell markers. From the 5' RACE reads, TCRdb lists one entry per CDR3 protein and no DNA. The ten most abundant clones cover approximately 0.42% of a sample with a few hundred thousand distinct CDR3 sequences. The sample comprised blood T cells: a sorted CD56 or NKG2C T cell subset, CD4+ or CD8+ T cells, or bulk PBMC T cells (not recorded which). These receptors all stem from a man younger than 35 in good health.

The V gene is TRBV12-3 or TRBV12-4, the J gene TRBJ1-4; TCRdb names TRBD1, which stays unverified in the absence of DNA. This CDR3 comprises 16 residues. This CDR3 reads CASSRAFGATNEKLFF.

The V and J genes are TRBV6-1 and TRBJ2-1; the D gene TCRdb calls, TRBD2, cannot be checked with no DNA. The CDR3 runs 15 residues. CDR1 is MNHNS and CDR2 is SASEGT in the germline V gene. The CDR3: CASSDRTSGRHEQFF.

V gene TRBV7-8 combines with J gene TRBJ2-5; TCRdb indicates TRBD1, and absent DNA this call remains unverified. The V gene's germline CDR1 is SGHVS and CDR2 FQNEAQ. The CDR3 consists of 13 residues. The CDR3 here is CASRPTSGETQYF.

The V and J genes are TRBV15 and TRBJ2-1; TCRdb names TRBD1, which stays unverified in the absence of DNA. Germline V gene sequence: CDR1 LNHNV, CDR2 YYDKDF (reference sequence). The CDR3 extends over 15 amino acids. The CDR3 sequence is CATSRSLGTVNEQFF.

The CDR3 spells CASSQDLGTENTEAFF. The rearrangement links TRBV4-2 to TRBJ1-1. The CDR3 extends over 16 amino acids. CDR1 and CDR2 from the germline V gene are LGHNA and YNFKEQ.

This sequence joins TRBV4-3 and TRBJ2-7; the TCRdb D gene call, TRBD2, has no DNA to confirm it. The germline V gene encodes CDR1 LGHNA and CDR2 YSLEER. CDR3 length equals 16 residues. The CDR3 loop reads CASSRELAGAPYEQYF.

The gene calls are TRBV23-1 and TRBJ2-4. TRBV23-1 is known as an ORF, though its function is uncertain. The CDR3 is made up of 12 amino acids. The CDR3 loop is CASVGAKNIQYF.

The chain employs TRBV3-1 and TRBJ2-2; TCRdb picks TRBD1, but there is no DNA to check that call. Germline-derived CDR1 and CDR2 are LGHDT and YNNKEL (reference sequence). This CDR3 has 16 residues. This chain's CDR3 is CASSRDRGMNTGELFF.

This chain uses TRBV29-1 with TRBJ1-4. The germline gives CDR1 SQVTM, CDR2 ANQGSEA. CDR3 length: 13 residues. The CDR3 protein is CSVEDRKGEKLFF.